This entry is about one T cell receptor beta chain. With V trimmed by 3 bases and J by 6 bases, 17 bases remained unmatched. This CDR3 is built from 17 residues. Looked up from germline, CDR1 is SGHNT and CDR2 is YYREEE (reference sequence). It was RNA transcripts that yielded the amplified TCR beta CDR3 regions. The HTBI set primed first-round TCR CDR3 RT-PCR. TCRdb redid the calling of the multiplex PCR reads with MiXCR, one entry per CDR3 protein. The sample shows under 550,000 distinct CDR3 sequences, 12% to 15% of them seen only once. This sample was taken from a study of T cells in Graves' hyperthyroidism and ophthalmopathy. Researchers barred patients who had uncontrolled infection, other autoimmune disease, pregnancy or lactation. Based on clinical symptoms, serum thyroxine and TRAb, thyroid ultrasound and orbital computed tomography, diagnoses were reached.

The sequence came from a woman aged 18-29 years with Graves' hyperthyroidism. The chain uses TRBV5-4 and TRBJ1-1; 7 nucleotides match TRBD1. The sample taken for sequencing was blood. The CDR3 protein is CASSSTGARELWAEAFF. Written as DNA, the CDR3 is TGTGCCAGCAGCTCTACAGGGGCAAGGGAATTGTGGGCTGAAGCTTTCTTT.